Presented here are 14 T cell receptor beta chains from one specimen sequenced in a study of PD-1 blockade in classical Hodgkin lymphoma. Following autologous stem cell transplantation, relapse occurred in every patient, and exposure to brentuximab vedotin varied. Clones were read by immunoSEQ multiplex PCR, and TCRdb kept only the in-frame ones, dropping some. The sample has about 72,000 clones, 93% seen once. Sequenced material: peripheral blood mononuclear cells (PBMCs), taken at baseline. These receptors all come from a human donor with classical Hodgkin lymphoma.

CDR3 residues: CASSSGNIQYF. CDR3 coding DNA: TGCGCCAGCAGCTCGGGAAACATTCAGTACTTC. The chain combines TRBV5-1 with TRBJ2-4; D is undetermined. The CDR3 has 11 amino acids. V was clipped by 3 bases and J by 6 bases, with 4 bases between them. The germline V gene has CDR1 SGHRS and CDR2 YFSETQ.

The rearrangement joins TRBV6-6 to TRBJ1-2; tentatively, D is TRBD1 (6 bases). The CDR3 spans 14 residues. The ends were cut back, 2 bases at V and 3 bases at J, with 10 bases in the middle. The germline V gene has CDR1 MNHNY and CDR2 SVGAGI (reference sequence). The CDR3 DNA is TGTGCCAGCAGTTACGGTGGGGGCGACTATGGCTACACCTTC. Its protein product is CASSYGGGDYGYTF.

CDR3 region: CASSPWTANTEAFF. CDR3 coding DNA: TGTGCCAGCAGCCCGTGGACAGCGAACACTGAAGCTTTCTTT. The genes are TRBV11-1 and TRBJ1-1; TRBD1 is a possible D gene (6 bases). The CDR3 is 14 residues long. The germline CDR1 and CDR2 sequences are SGHAT and FQDESV (reference sequence). V was trimmed by 5 bases and J by 1 base, leaving 11 bases between them.

V and J are TRBV7-3 and TRBJ1-3; D remains unclear. Trimming cost V 5 bases and J 3 bases, with 2 bases left between them. The CDR3 consists of 11 residues. Germline-derived CDR1 and CDR2 are SGHTA and FQGTGA. The CDR3 DNA sequence: TGTGCCAGCAGCGATGGAAACACCATATATTTT. Translated: CASSDGNTIYF.

The chain uses TRBV4-1 and TRBJ2-7; possible D gene TRBD2, 7 bases. The V and J ends lost 0 bases and 2 bases respectively, with 11 bases between them. The CDR3 consists of 15 residues. Germline CDR1 reads MGHRA; CDR2 reads YSYEKL. This CDR3 is CASSQEGGGPYEQYF. The CDR3 bases are TGCGCCAGCAGCCAAGAGGGCGGGGGCCCCTACGAGCAGTACTTC.

The CDR3 loop reads CASSLLPDTQYF. CDR3 DNA: TGTGCCAGCAGCTTGCTACCAGATACGCAGTATTTT. The genes are TRBV5-5 and TRBJ2-3; D remains ambiguous. CDR1 and CDR2 (germline): SGHKS, YYEKEE (reference sequence). CDR3 length equals 12 residues. Trimming took off 1 base at V and 4 bases at J, with 4 bases between the two ends.

This chain uses TRBV4-2 with TRBJ1-2; possibly TRBD1 for D (5 bases). This CDR3 is built from 13 residues. Trimming cost V 4 bases and J 10 bases, with 16 bases left between them. Germline V lookup: CDR1 LGHNA, CDR2 YNFKEQ. In DNA, the CDR3 is TGTGCCAGCAGCCCGGGGACGGTTATTGACTACACCTTC. Protein: CASSPGTVIDYTF.

The chain combines TRBV5-4 with TRBJ2-7; 8 nucleotides agree with TRBD1. CDR1 and CDR2 (germline): SGHNT, YYREEE (reference sequence). The ends lost 3 bases at V and 4 bases at J; junction bases unmatched: 6. This CDR3 region has 14 residues. In DNA, the CDR3 is TGTGCCAGCAGCTACAGGGGGTCCTCTTACGAGCAGTACTTC. Protein product: CASSYRGSSYEQYF.

The J gene is TRBJ2-7, the V gene TRBV6-6, with 9 bases that match TRBD1. Losses at the gene ends were 0 bases for V and 6 bases for J; bases not matched to a gene: 6. There are 15 residues in the CDR3. Germline CDR1 and CDR2: MNHNY and SVGAGI (reference sequence). CDR3 DNA sequence: TGTGCCAGCAGTTACTCGACAGGGGGAACGAGCGAGCAGTACTTC. This sequence encodes CASSYSTGGTSEQYF.

The chain employs TRBV11-2 and TRBJ2-7, with D maybe TRBD1 (6 bases). V lost 3 bases to trimming and J lost 1 base, with 16 bases between them. This CDR3 has 16 residues. Germline V gene sequence: CDR1 SGHAT, CDR2 FQNNGV. The CDR3 DNA reads as TGTGCCAGCAGCTTCCTACCAGGGGAATTTTCCTACGAGCAGTACTTC. The encoded protein is CASSFLPGEFSYEQYF.

The chain links TRBV6-5 to TRBJ2-7, with D possibly matching TRBD2 (6 bases). The CDR3 contains 14 residues. V lost 6 bases and J 6 bases, leaving 18 bases between the germline ends. Looked up from germline, CDR1 is MNHEY and CDR2 is SVGAGI. CDR3 protein: CASSRGALGGEQYF. The CDR3 DNA follows: TGTGCCAGCAGCCGCGGGGCCCTCGGCGGCGAGCAGTACTTC.

J is TRBJ2-3 and V is TRBV4-3; 8 bases map to TRBD2. Germline CDR1 LGHNA, CDR2 YSLEER. This CDR3 spans 14 amino acids. V gave up 4 bases and J gave up 0 bases; unmatched junction bases: 0. The CDR3 DNA reads TGCGCCAGCAGCCTAGCGGGAAGCACAGATACGCAGTATTTT. The encoded protein is CASSLAGSTDTQYF.

This chain connects TRBV7-2 to TRBJ2-2; 7 bases map to TRBD2. V trimming: 0 bases; J trimming: 1 base; junction bases outside the gene matches: 2. The CDR3 sequence is 16 residues long. Germline CDR1 SGHTA, CDR2 FQGNSA. The CDR3 sequence is CASSLARGKNTGELFF. The CDR3 DNA follows: TGTGCCAGCAGCTTAGCGCGGGGGAAGAACACCGGGGAGCTGTTTTTT.

This CDR3 reads CAWSVLPSGGTDTQYF. As DNA, the CDR3 is TGTGCCTGGAGTGTACTGCCTAGCGGGGGCACAGATACGCAGTATTTT. The chain uses TRBV30 and TRBJ2-3; TRBD2 matches at 9 bases. The CDR3 length is 16 residues. CDR1 is GTSNPN, CDR2 SVGIG, per germline (reference sequence). V gave up 0 bases and J gave up 1 base; unmatched junction bases: 5.